This section outlines one T cell receptor beta chain sequence together with its context. This sample is drawn from a study of blood T cell repertoires in COVID-19. Across the study: There were acute and convalescent COVID-19 samples, and they came from the United States, Italy and Spain.

CDR1 and CDR2 from the germline V gene are MDHEN and SYDVKM. The trim removed 8 bases at V and 4 bases at J, leaving 8 bases unmatched. The CDR3 sequence is 14 residues long. How the authors handled the data: Counts of nucleated cells, estimated from reference gene primer amplification, were obtained. The repertoire was sequenced with immunoSEQ multiplex PCR; TCRdb's copy has only in-frame clones and lacks some. V, J and clone size are taken as reported in that table, and D and trimming were inferred from the DNA itself. This repertoire shows 150,000 to 250,000 clones, about 86% found once; its top ten account for less than 8.5%. Participants spanned ages about 18 to 90 years and resided in 20 to 25 US areas. Cohort allocation depended upon clinical history that participants reported.

The sample was PBMCs or T cells enriched from blood (not recorded which). The receptor's source is a man aged 40-49 years who had recovered from COVID-19. The chain uses TRBV28 and TRBJ2-7, with 10 bases aligning to TRBD2. CDR3 nucleotide sequence: TGTGCCAGCGAGAGCGGGGGGGGGAAATACGAGCAGTACTTC. It codes for CASESGGGKYEQYF.